The 29 T cell receptor beta chains below come from one sample, sequenced in a study of T-cell reconstitution after alpha-beta-depleted transplantation in children. Unique molecular identifiers were used in preparing the TCRbeta library. TCRdb reprocessed the PCR reads with MiXCR, giving one entry per CDR3 protein. Here the sample spans more than 500,000 distinct CDR3 sequences, more than 9.5% being singletons. Specimen: PBMCs, mostly from graft donor cells, collected 180 days after TCRalphabeta/CD19-depleted stem cell transplant. The receptors here all came from a female patient between 2 and 15 years old who had a stem cell transplant for aplastic anemia, so the T cells may come from the graft donor.

This clonotype was counted between two and nine times. V usage is TRBV28 and J usage is TRBJ1-1, with 9 bases that match TRBD1. This CDR3 is built from 13 residues. The ends lost 9 bases at V and 1 base at J; junction bases unmatched: 3. CDR1 and CDR2 (germline): MDHEN, SYDVKM. The CDR3 protein is CASPGQGNTEAFF. In DNA form, the CDR3 reads TGTGCCAGTCCGGGACAGGGGAACACTGAAGCTTTCTTT.

This clonotype showed up just a few times. The V gene is TRBV28, the J gene TRBJ2-7, with 7 bases aligning to TRBD1. Germline loops: CDR1 MDHEN, CDR2 SYDVKM. With 2 bases clipped from V and 6 bases from J, the junction kept 13 bases outside the gene matches. CDR3 length: 16 amino acids. In DNA form, the CDR3 reads TGTGCCAGCAGTTTAACCTACGGACAGGTTCGTTCCGAGCAGTACTTC. Translating gives CASSLTYGQVRSEQYF.

This clonotype was observed a handful of times. The rearrangement links TRBV3-1 to TRBJ2-1; D remains unclear. Germline V gene sequence: CDR1 LGHDT, CDR2 YNNKEL (reference sequence). The CDR3 is 14 residues long. V lost 7 bases and J 1 base, leaving 11 bases between the germline ends. This chain's CDR3 is CASTFGVSYNEQFF. DNA of the CDR3: TGTGCCAGCACCTTCGGAGTATCCTACAATGAGCAGTTCTTC.

Many counts were recorded for this clonotype. V is TRBV10-3 and J is TRBJ2-1; 13 bases match TRBD2. This CDR3 spans 15 amino acids. Germline-derived CDR1 and CDR2 are ENHRY and SYGVKD. Germline trimming cut 4 bases from V and 8 bases from J; bases unmatched to any gene: 5. Written as DNA, the CDR3 is TGTGCCATCAGTGCGGGACTAGCGGGGTATTATGAGCAGTTCTTC. Translation gives CAISAGLAGYYEQFF.

The sample holds many counts of this clonotype. The chain combines TRBV12-3 or TRBV12-4 with TRBJ2-2; TRBD2 matches at 8 bases. The junction had 15 bases not matched to a gene; V was cut back by 3 bases and J by 6 bases. CDR3 length: 18 amino acids. The CDR3 coding sequence is TGTGCCAGCAGTTTTGAGACCCGGATAGCGGGATTTCCCGGGGAGCTGTTTTTT. It yields the protein CASSFETRIAGFPGELFF.

Ten or more counts support this clonotype. The rearrangement uses TRBV28 and TRBJ2-3; TRBD2 agrees at 7 bases. Germline CDR1 is MDHEN and CDR2 is SYDVKM. V gave up 6 bases and J gave up 2 bases; unmatched junction bases: 14. This CDR3 spans 17 amino acids. The chain's CDR3 is CASSYGWGRENTDTQYF. For the CDR3, the DNA is TGTGCCAGCAGCTATGGGTGGGGGAGGGAGAACACAGATACGCAGTATTTT.

This clonotype was seen only a few times. The chain joins TRBV6-5 to TRBJ2-7; 12 nucleotides agree with TRBD2. The CDR3 runs to 16 residues. Germline V gene sequence: CDR1 MNHEY, CDR2 SVGAGI. Trimming at V came to 0 bases and at J to 1 base, leaving 1 base not matched to a gene. CDR3 DNA: TGTGCCAGCAGTTACTCGACTAGCGGGGGATCCTACGAGCAGTACTTC. This translates into CASSYSTSGGSYEQYF.

The chain employs TRBV4-2 and TRBJ1-4; D uncertain. Germline CDR1 and CDR2: LGHNA and YNFKEQ. The CDR3 length is 20 residues. V was cut by 0 bases and J by 0 bases, with 20 bases left in between. CDR3: CASSQDRSRLPLATNEKLFF. CDR3 coding DNA: TGTGCCAGCAGCCAAGATCGTTCCAGGCTGCCCCTTGCAACTAATGAAAAACTGTTTTTT.

The J gene is TRBJ1-5, the V gene TRBV12-3 or TRBV12-4; 10 bases match TRBD1. J gave up 5 bases and V 6 bases, and 7 bases lay outside the gene matches. This CDR3 has 15 residues. CDR3 protein: CASRRDRGRDQPQHF. CDR3 nucleotides: TGTGCCAGCAGAAGAGACAGGGGGCGCGATCAGCCCCAGCATTTT.

This clonotype was observed a few times. The chain is built from TRBV7-9 and TRBJ2-7; D remains unclear. Germline V gene lookup returns CDR1 SEHNR and CDR2 FQNEAQ (reference sequence). The CDR3 is 13 amino acids. Trimming took off 0 bases at V and 7 bases at J, with 10 bases between the two ends. CDR3 coding DNA: TGTGCCAGCAGCTTAGCAGCCATTGAAGAGCAGTACTTC. It codes for CASSLAAIEEQYF.

The chain joins TRBV12-3 or TRBV12-4 to TRBJ2-7; 7 bases are shared with TRBD1. V was clipped by 6 bases and J by 6 bases; unmatched bases: 14. CDR3 length: 15 amino acids. CDR3 in DNA: TGTGCCAGCAGCCACTCGCAGGGACAGACGACCGAGCAGTACTTC. This codes for CASSHSQGQTTEQYF.

The chain employs TRBV10-2 and TRBJ2-5; 9 bases are shared with TRBD1. CDR3 size: 16 residues. The trim removed 3 bases at V and 4 bases at J, leaving 9 bases unmatched. Germline V CDR1 and CDR2: WSHSY, SAAADI. Written as DNA, the CDR3 is TGCGCCAGCAGTGATCTTTGGACAGGGGTGGGAGAGACCCAGTACTTC. Its protein is CASSDLWTGVGETQYF.

This clonotype appeared many times. The chain employs TRBV2 and TRBJ2-1; a weak D match, TRBD1 (6 bases). This CDR3 comprises 15 residues. Trimming left V 5 bases short and J 3 bases short, with 14 bases between. Germline V CDR1 and CDR2: SNHLY, FYNNEI. The DNA for the CDR3 is TGTGCCAGCAGTAATACAGGGACGGGCTACAATGAGCAGTTCTTC. It specifies CASSNTGTGYNEQFF. Variable domain in full (rest from reference TRBV2 and TRBJ2-1): EPEVTQTPSHQVTQMGQEVILRCVPISNHLYFYWYRQILGQKVEFLVSFYNNEISEKSEIFDDQFSVERPDGSNFTLKIRSTKLEDSAMYFCASSNTGTGYNEQFFGPGTRLTVL.

CDR3 in amino acids: CASSLFPGPKSSYNEQFF. The CDR3 DNA reads as TGTGCCAGCAGTTTATTCCCGGGACCAAAGAGCTCCTACAATGAGCAGTTCTTC. The V call is TRBV27, the J call TRBJ2-1; D possibly matches TRBD1 or TRBD2 (5 bases each). V was trimmed by 1 base and J by 0 bases, leaving 16 bases between them. Germline V gives CDR1 MNHEY, CDR2 SMNVEV (reference sequence). CDR3 length: 18 residues.

This clonotype was detected only a few times. CDR3 region: CSAGGGLAGGPRTYNEQFF. DNA of the CDR3: TGCAGTGCTGGAGGGGGGCTAGCGGGAGGGCCTAGGACCTACAATGAGCAGTTCTTC. The chain links TRBV20-1 to TRBJ2-1; 12 positions agree with TRBD2. V lost 5 bases to trimming and J lost 2 bases; unmatched junction nucleotides: 16. The germline V gene has CDR1 DFQATT and CDR2 SNEGSKA (reference sequence). This CDR3 comprises 19 residues.

This clonotype was counted between two and nine times. The chain is built from TRBV28 and TRBJ1-5; 8 bases are a match to TRBD1. This CDR3 spans 14 amino acids. CDR1 is MDHEN, CDR2 SYDVKM, per germline. The V segment lost 7 bases and the J segment 6 bases; nucleotides outside the gene matches: 8. In nucleotides, the CDR3 is TGTGCCAGCAACGGACAGGGCACGGCTCAGCCCCAGCATTTT. Translated: CASNGQGTAQPQHF.

The gene calls are TRBV11-2 and TRBJ2-3; TRBD2 agrees at 9 bases. The CDR3 spans 16 residues. The junction had 7 bases not matched to a gene; V was cut back by 1 base and J by 5 bases. Germline CDR1 reads SGHAT; CDR2 reads FQNNGV. The CDR3 reads CASSLVPGLAQDTQYF. CDR3 sequence (DNA): TGTGCCAGCAGCTTAGTACCGGGACTAGCCCAAGATACGCAGTATTTT.

V is TRBV19 and J is TRBJ1-5, with D possibly TRBD1 on 5 matching bases. Germline CDR1 LNHDA, CDR2 SQIVND (reference sequence). Trimming took off 6 bases at V and 5 bases at J, with 14 bases between the two ends. This CDR3 region has 14 residues. In nucleotides, the CDR3 is TGTGCCAGTAGCAACAGGAACTCTTATCAGCCCCAGCATTTT. Its translation: CASSNRNSYQPQHF.

This clonotype was observed a handful of times. The V call is TRBV4-3, the J call TRBJ2-7; D call uncertain. The CDR3 runs 15 residues. Germline lookup yields CDR1 LGHNA and CDR2 YSLEER. The ends were cut back, 0 bases at V and 5 bases at J, with 14 bases in the middle. In nucleotides, the CDR3 is TGCGCCAGCAGCCAAGATCGGGCCCCCATGGACGAGCAGTACTTC. It specifies CASSQDRAPMDEQYF.

The genes are TRBV20-1 and TRBJ1-6; tentative D call: TRBD1 (5 bases). Germline loops: CDR1 DFQATT, CDR2 SNEGSKA (reference sequence). This CDR3 has 15 amino acids. Trimming cost V 5 bases and J 4 bases, with 15 bases left between them. In DNA, the CDR3 is TGCAGTGCTGTTTTCCGTGGGGCATATAATTCACCCCTCCACTTT. Translating gives CSAVFRGAYNSPLHF.

The chain is built from TRBV24-1 and TRBJ2-4; D may match TRBD1 or TRBD2 (5 bases each). Germline CDR1 KGHDR, CDR2 SFDVKD. V was trimmed by 10 bases and J by 8 bases, leaving 17 bases between them. CDR3 length: 13 amino acids. In DNA form, the CDR3 reads TGTGCCACTGGGGATGTACGGGGCGACATTCAGTACTTC. Translating it yields CATGDVRGDIQYF.

The table lists this clonotype with a few counts. This CDR3 reads CASSWTGGGKEKLFF. In nucleotides, the CDR3 is TGCGCCAGCAGCTGGACAGGCGGAGGTAAAGAAAAACTGTTTTTT. V and J are TRBV5-1 and TRBJ1-4; 7 bases map to TRBD1. Germline V gene lookup returns CDR1 SGHRS and CDR2 YFSETQ. The CDR3 covers 15 residues. Trimming cost V 3 bases and J 8 bases; bases outside gene matches: 10. The full variable domain, completed using reference TRBV5-1 and TRBJ1-4, is KAGVTQTPRYLIKTRGQQVTLSCSPISGHRSVSWYQQTPGQGLQFLFEYFSETQRNKGNFPGRFSGRQFSNSRSEMNVSTLELGDSALYLCASSWTGGGKEKLFFGSGTQLSVL.

This clonotype was recorded many times. V gene TRBV5-6 combines with J gene TRBJ1-2, with D possibly TRBD1 on 5 matching bases. CDR1 and CDR2 (germline): SGHDT, YYEEEE. The germline V and J ends were trimmed by 0 bases and 0 bases, with 9 bases remaining between them. The CDR3 loop spans 15 amino acids. CDR3 sequence reads: CASSLGPGANYGYTF. In DNA form, the CDR3 reads TGTGCCAGCAGCTTGGGGCCGGGGGCTAACTATGGCTACACCTTC. Together with reference TRBV5-6 and TRBJ1-2, the CDR3 gives the full variable domain: DAGVTQSPTHLIKTRGQQVTLRCSPKSGHDTVSWYQQALGQGPQFIFQYYEEEERQRGNFPDRFSGHQFPNYSSELNVNALLLGDSALYLCASSLGPGANYGYTFGSGTRLTVV.

The chain links TRBV29-1 to TRBJ2-1; 10 positions match TRBD2. The length of the CDR3 is 17 residues. Germline CDR1 and CDR2: SQVTM and ANQGSEA. V lost 3 bases to trimming and J lost 0 bases; unmatched junction nucleotides: 8. As DNA, the CDR3 is TGCAGCGTTGATAATAGCGGGAGGCCAATCTCCTACAATGAGCAGTTCTTC. Translated: CSVDNSGRPISYNEQFF.

This clonotype was counted only a few times. The J gene is TRBJ2-7, the V gene TRBV7-2, with 8 positions matching TRBD2. Losses at the gene ends were 1 base for V and 6 bases for J; bases not matched to a gene: 5. The CDR3 is 14 residues long. The germline CDR1 and CDR2 sequences are SGHTA and FQGNSA. This CDR3 reads CASSLVREGREQYF. For the CDR3, the DNA is TGTGCCAGCAGCTTAGTACGGGAGGGCCGCGAGCAGTACTTC.

This clonotype was seen at least ten times. The chain employs TRBV5-1 and TRBJ1-5, with 9 bases identical to TRBD1. V was pared by 4 bases and J by 9 bases, with 8 bases of the junction left unmatched. Germline V lookup: CDR1 SGHRS, CDR2 YFSETQ. This CDR3 comprises 14 residues. The CDR3 spells CASSPGTGLTPQHF. In DNA, the CDR3 is TGCGCCAGCAGCCCTGGGACAGGGTTAACGCCCCAGCATTTT. Full variable domain (outside the CDR3, taken from reference TRBV5-1 and TRBJ1-5): KAGVTQTPRYLIKTRGQQVTLSCSPISGHRSVSWYQQTPGQGLQFLFEYFSETQRNKGNFPGRFSGRQFSNSRSEMNVSTLELGDSALYLCASSPGTGLTPQHFGDGTRLSIL.

The rearrangement uses TRBV9 and TRBJ2-1; tentative D call: TRBD1 (5 bases). This CDR3 is built from 17 residues. Germline V gives CDR1 SGDLS, CDR2 YYNGEE. V lost 4 bases and J 0 bases, leaving 17 bases between the germline ends. CDR3 DNA sequence: TGTGCCAGCAGCTCCCCCTCGGACATAGCCTCCTACAATGAGCAGTTCTTC. It encodes CASSSPSDIASYNEQFF. The entire variable domain, with the rest obtained from reference TRBV9 and TRBJ2-1, is as follows: DSGVTQTPKHLITATGQRVTLRCSPRSGDLSVYWYQQSLDQGLQFLIQYYNGEERAKGNILERFSAQQFPDLHSELNLSSLELGDSALYFCASSSPSDIASYNEQFFGPGTRLTVL.

This clonotype was counted at least ten times. The rearrangement links TRBV21-1 to TRBJ1-5. TRBV21-1 is labeled a pseudogene. The CDR3 is made up of 15 amino acids. CDR3 sequence: CASSKGGSGNQPQHF. The CDR3 DNA sequence: TGTGCCAGCAGCAAAGGAGGTTCGGGCAATCAGCCCCAGCATTTT.

At least ten counts were recorded for this clonotype. The rearrangement joins TRBV28 to TRBJ1-2, with a possible D match to TRBD1 (5 bases). This CDR3 spans 15 amino acids. V gave up 5 bases and J gave up 5 bases, with 18 bases separating them. Germline values: CDR1 MDHEN, CDR2 SYDVKM. The CDR3 DNA is TGTGCCAGCAGTCTTTACCCCTCGGGGGTTTATGGCTACACCTTC. The encoded protein is CASSLYPSGVYGYTF.